The 5 T cell receptor beta chains below all came from one sample that was sequenced in a study of beta chain features in type 1 diabetes. cDNA synthesis used the whole RNA isolate, giving expressed TCRB sequences. Method: immunoSEQ multiplex PCR; TCRdb's copy keeps in-frame clones and lacks some. The data show around 240,000 clones, with 68% seen just once and 0.053% held by the top ten. Sequencing was done on a sample of naive CD4+ T cells from blood. These TCRs come from a man aged 25 to 40 in good health.

This sequence joins TRBV30 and TRBJ2-4; TRBD1 agrees at 9 bases. The germline V gene encodes CDR1 GTSNPN and CDR2 SVGIG (reference sequence). The V gene end was trimmed by 3 bases and the J gene end by 0 bases; junction bases not matched to a gene: 3. The CDR3 totals 15 residues. In DNA, the CDR3 is TGTGCCTGGAGAACAGGGGGCTTAGCCAAAAACATTCAGTACTTC. Protein product: CAWRTGGLAKNIQYF.

As regards this clone: The identical CDR3 is also encoded by other nucleotide sequences in the sample. J is TRBJ2-5 and V is TRBV29-1; 14 positions match TRBD2. The CDR3 spans 13 residues. Unmatched junction bases numbered 1, after V lost 6 bases and J lost 4 bases. In germline, CDR1 is SQVTM, CDR2 ANQGSEA. In nucleotides, the CDR3 is TGCAGCGTCGGACTAGCGGGGGGAGAGACCCAGTACTTC. Encoded protein: CSVGLAGGETQYF.

The chain has TRBV18 and TRBJ2-3, with 7 bases identical to TRBD2. The CDR3 is made up of 13 amino acids. Germline V gene lookup returns CDR1 KGHSH and CDR2 LQKENI. V was clipped by 3 bases and J by 5 bases; unmatched bases: 2. The CDR3 protein is CASSPAGVDTQYF. The CDR3 coding sequence is TGTGCCAGCTCACCCGCGGGAGTAGATACGCAGTATTTT.

V usage is TRBV29-1 and J usage is TRBJ2-3; D gene uncertain. CDR3 length: 12 amino acids. The V end lost 7 bases, the J end lost 2 bases, and 10 bases lay between the germline ends. Germline V gene data show CDR1 as SQVTM and CDR2 as ANQGSEA. CDR3 region: CSGSADTDTQYF. CDR3 nucleotide sequence: TGCAGCGGAAGTGCCGACACAGATACGCAGTATTTT.

This clone was seen a few times. The V call is TRBV7-2, the J call TRBJ2-1, with 8 bases aligning to TRBD2. V lost 8 bases, J lost 2 bases, and 5 bases stayed unmatched. Germline CDR1 and CDR2: SGHTA and FQGNSA. The CDR3 loop spans 14 amino acids. The CDR3 sequence is CASRSGKTYNEQFF. As DNA, the CDR3 is TGTGCCAGCCGTAGCGGGAAGACCTACAATGAGCAGTTCTTC.